These 11 T cell receptor beta chains came from one sample sequenced in a study of metastatic and nonmetastatic thyroid tumors. There were no patients who had received any treatment before thyroid surgery. TCRdb re-clonotyped the PCR reads through MiXCR. Of 9,500 to 15,000 clones in the sample, 30% to 35% were seen once. Sample: tumor tissue. These receptors were taken from a female donor with papillary thyroid cancer or a benign thyroid nodule (not recorded which). Some clones in this sample may be carry-over from other donors' samples.

This clone was seen repeatedly, ten times or more. The rearrangement joins TRBV20-1 to TRBJ2-3, with 12 bases identical to TRBD1. There are 19 residues in the CDR3. V shed 3 bases and J 2 bases; nucleotides not matched to a gene: 15. CDR1 DFQATT and CDR2 SNEGSKA come from the germline V gene (reference sequence). The DNA of the CDR3 is TGCAGTGCTAGCGGTGGGACAGGGGGCATGTTTGGACACACAGATACGCAGTATTTT. Encoded protein: CSASGGTGGMFGHTDTQYF.

This clone was seen a few times. An end of the junction differs from the germline gene, which may be a read error. The chain joins TRBV19 to TRBJ2-7; unclear D gene. There are 13 residues in the CDR3. Germline V gives CDR1 LNHDA, CDR2 SQIVND (reference sequence). CDR3 loop: CSSSIRSSYGQYF. The CDR3 bases are TGTTCCAGTAGTATACGGAGTTCCTACGGGCAGTACTTC.

This chain joins TRBV19 and TRBJ1-5; D unclear. The CDR3 is 13 amino acids. Germline CDR1 is LNHDA and CDR2 is SQIVND (reference sequence). Deletions cut 11 bases from V and 5 bases from J, with 16 bases between. The DNA of the CDR3 is TGTGCCTTGGGAGGCAGGCCCGATCAGCCCCAGCATTTT. Translation: CALGGRPDQPQHF.

As for this clone: The same CDR3 arises from other DNA sequences in this sample as well. V usage is TRBV7-8 and J usage is TRBJ1-2, with D uncertain. CDR1 is SGHVS, CDR2 FQNEAQ, per germline. The CDR3 runs to 12 residues. Trimming took 9 bases from V and 5 from J, leaving 13 bases between them. The CDR3 loop reads CASSPRRYGYTF. Written as DNA, the CDR3 is TGTGCCAGTAGCCCTAGGAGGTATGGCTACACCTTC.

This clone was observed a single time. The gene calls are TRBV11-2 and TRBJ2-7; a weak D match, TRBD2 (5 bases). Germline V gene data show CDR1 as SGHAT and CDR2 as FQNNGV. Between the trimmed V and J ends, which lost 5 bases and 3 bases, there was a span of 11 bases. The CDR3 sequence is 13 residues long. The CDR3 DNA reads as TGTGCCAGCAGCCCTAGGACTGGCTACGAGCAGTACGTC. This gives the protein CASSPRTGYEQYV.

This clone came up once. This chain connects TRBV11-1 to TRBJ1-2, with 7 positions matching TRBD1. Germline CDR1 and CDR2: SGHAT and FQDESV (reference sequence). CDR3 length: 16 residues. The J segment lost 5 bases and the V segment lost 3 bases, leaving 12 bases of the junction unmatched. This CDR3 is CASSFRHPGTEYGYTF. Written as DNA, the CDR3 is TGTGCCAGCAGCTTTCGTCATCCCGGGACAGAATATGGCTACACCTTC. Using reference TRBV11-1 and TRBJ1-2 for the parts outside the CDR3, the full variable domain is EAEVAQSPRYKITEKSQAVAFWCDPISGHATLYWYRQILGQGPELLVQFQDESVVDDSQLPKDRFSAERLKGVDSTLKIQPAELGDSAMYLCASSFRHPGTEYGYTFGSGTRLTVV.

This chain links TRBV20-1 with TRBJ2-1; D may be TRBD2 (6 bases). Per germline, CDR1 DFQATT and CDR2 SNEGSKA (reference sequence). This CDR3 has 15 amino acids. V lost 3 bases, J lost 3 bases, and 15 bases lay in between. The DNA of the CDR3 is TGCAGTGCTAGTGGGGCGGGACTCTACTACAATGAGCAGTTCTTC. Residues: CSASGAGLYYNEQFF.

The chain combines TRBV5-1 with TRBJ1-1; D is uncertain. V lost 0 bases and J 6 bases, leaving 9 bases between the germline ends. This CDR3 has 13 amino acids. Germline-derived CDR1 and CDR2 are SGHRS and YFSETQ. CDR3 nucleotide sequence: TGCGCCAGCAGCTTGGGGCGGGGAGCTGAAGCTTTCTTT. Amino acids: CASSLGRGAEAFF.

This chain links TRBV28 with TRBJ2-3; tentatively, D is TRBD2 (5 bases). The length of the CDR3 is 14 residues. Between the trimmed V and J ends, which lost 4 bases and 6 bases, there was a span of 14 bases. Germline loops: CDR1 MDHEN, CDR2 SYDVKM. CDR3 in amino acids: CASSSTPPGDTQYF. Here the CDR3 DNA reads TGTGCCAGCAGTTCGACACCTCCGGGGGATACGCAGTATTTT. Full variable domain (missing parts from reference TRBV28 and TRBJ2-3): DVKVTQSSRYLVKRTGEKVFLECVQDMDHENMFWYRQDPGLGLRLIYFSYDVKMKEKGDIPEGYSVSREKKERFSLILESASTNQTSMYLCASSSTPPGDTQYFGPGTRLTVL.

This clone was counted ten times or more. This rearrangement joins TRBV5-6 to TRBJ2-1; D gene unclear. The CDR3 loop spans 15 amino acids. Trimming took off 4 bases at V and 6 bases at J, with 17 bases between the two ends. Germline CDR1 is SGHDT and CDR2 is YYEEEE. CDR3 amino acids: CASSLDGYSGNEQFF. CDR3 nucleotides: TGTGCCAGCAGCCTGGACGGGTATTCTGGCAATGAGCAGTTCTTC.

This clone is medium-sized (0.01 to 0.1%) in the sample. The genes are TRBV7-9 and TRBJ1-1; 7 bases agree with TRBD1. The V gene end was trimmed by 3 bases and the J gene end by 6 bases; junction bases not matched to a gene: 10. The V gene's germline CDR1 is SEHNR and CDR2 FQNEAQ (reference sequence). There are 15 residues in the CDR3. The CDR3 loop is CASSFPTGVRAEAFF. CDR3 bases: TGTGCCAGCAGCTTTCCAACAGGGGTTCGTGCTGAAGCTTTCTTT.